This T cell receptor (beta chain) was obtained from a study of blood T cells in healthy people across ages (dated by TCRdb to about 2015). Regarding the study in general: In model experiments, template switching captured about one uniquely barcoded TCR beta cDNA molecule for every two T cells. The study measured age-related changes in TCR beta repertoire diversity using deep sequencing normalized with unique cDNA molecular identifiers. Donors were grouped into four age groups: young (average about 15 years), middle-aged (39), aged (over 55) and long-lived (around 82). Two additional independent replicas of 1 million unique cDNA reads from the same blood draw were analyzed for two donors (one aged 18 to 30 and one aged 80 or older).

The method was 5' RACE. These reads were obtained on an Illumina HiSeq 2500. A second PCR of roughly 7 to 12 cycles was run with a J-beta primer mix and a sample-barcoded 5' primer. A template-switch 5' adaptor carrying 12 random nucleotides introduced a unique molecular identifier onto each TCR beta cDNA molecule. Each sample yielded at least 3 million CDR3-containing paired-end reads. First-strand cDNA was synthesized from all RNA with the Mint cDNA synthesis kit, primed by a TRBC-specific oligonucleotide. Following uracil-DNA glycosylase treatment, all cDNA underwent a first 18-cycle PCR with the universal primers M1SS and BC2_uni_R. The paper's processing steps were these. Each sample was normalized by randomly selecting 1 million high-quality reads, each carrying a distinct molecular identifier. Reads sharing molecular identifiers were discarded rather than binned into consensus sequences. MiTCR, run with a Q25 quality threshold and the strictest error-elimination algorithm, handled CDR3 identification, clonotype clustering and error correction. A nonparametric unseen species model with Euler transformation was used to estimate lower-bound total TCR beta diversity. TCRdb passed the public sequencing reads through fastp at Q25 and MiXCR, retaining productive beta sequences. Rows matching on CDR3 protein sequence are summarized as one entry with the most common DNA and genes. Here the V and J calls rest on TCRdb's processing, not on the authors' analysis. The sample table lists about 1 million distinct CDR3 sequences, about 23% of them with a count of one. About 0.69% of the sample lies in the top ten.

Beyond this particular receptor, the publication reports: Estimates of total diversity from one million sequenced T cells were regarded as lower bounds and underestimates. A strong correlation was found between observed TCR beta diversity and the percentage of naive T cells measured by flow cytometry. The long-lived group showed more naive CD4+ T cells, fewer expanded clones and increased TCR diversity than the aged group, suggesting age selection. Conclusive comparison of naive and antigen-experienced compartments was prevented by the profiling of bulk unsorted PBMCs. The CMV infection status of donors was not known, potentially confounding age-related changes in expanded clonotypes. As age increased, observed TCR beta diversity per million T cells dropped in a roughly linear way, and a significant reduction was already evident by age 40.

Donors were a few dozen systemically healthy Caucasian individuals from Russia aged roughly 6 to 100 years. Ten milliliters of peripheral blood were drawn from each donor into EDTA-treated Vacutainer tubes. Ficoll-Paque density-gradient centrifugation was used to isolate PBMCs, with at least 6.5 million per sample. Total RNA was extracted from PBMCs with Trizol reagent, with at least 6 micrograms obtained per sample. The percentages of naive CD45RAhigh/CD27high T cells were determined by flow cytometry on a PBMC aliquot from every donor. Only a few counts were recorded for this clonotype. Its target antigen remains unknown. Base qualities are not recorded, but no much larger clone differs from it by a single base. The cysteine opens and the phenylalanine closes a CDR3 of 14 amino acids. Kept here is only the CDR3 DNA, which spans 42 bases and is read in frame from base 1. The germline V gene yields SNHLY for CDR1 and FYNNEI for CDR2. A distance of 14 bases separates the germline ends of V and J, which lose 7 bases and 4 bases respectively.

These same data were also listed under a study on T cells of mothers and their children. Drawing on the second study: Nine systemically healthy Caucasian individuals, comprising three mothers and their six children, were included as donors. cDNA synthesis used all of the extracted RNA, with around 1.5 ug of RNA in each 15 ul reaction. Sample barcodes and 2-4 random nucleotides were added via the M1S primer in the second PCR. More than 8 million TCR beta CDR3 reads were obtained from each mother, and some 3 million reads were obtained from each child. Thymic selection similarly shapes TCR recombination output in related and unrelated pairs, with minor effect from inherited differences. Normalized repertoire overlap was always found to be slightly, but never significantly, higher in related mother-child pairs than in unrelated mother-child pairs. No persistent microchimeric T cell clones were found, with a detection sensitivity of 80 to 100 clones per million clonotypes. The study used deep NGS to compare TCR beta repertoires of mothers and children, seeking features distinguishing related mother-child pairs from unrelated individuals. The mean age was roughly 44 +/- 4 years for the mothers and about 12 +/- 4 years for the children. After adapter ligation was performed with NEBNext reagents, the libraries were sequenced on an Illumina HiSeq 2000 with 100+100 nt paired-end reads. To prevent cross-contamination, the mother and child libraries were prepared one month apart and sequenced in separate runs. Between 500,000 and 2,000,000 distinct TCR beta clonotypes were identified per donor. Naive TCR beta clonotypes were estimated from low-frequency clonotypes matched to each donor's FACS-determined naive share, without sorting.

The chain joins TRBV2 to TRBJ1-5; TRBD1 is a possible D gene, resting on 5 matching bases. The source is a girl aged 2 to 9 in good health. Material: blood. The DNA reads as follows: TGTGCCAGCACCGCGACAGATACAAATCAGCCCCAGCATTTT. Its coded protein is CASTATDTNQPQHF.